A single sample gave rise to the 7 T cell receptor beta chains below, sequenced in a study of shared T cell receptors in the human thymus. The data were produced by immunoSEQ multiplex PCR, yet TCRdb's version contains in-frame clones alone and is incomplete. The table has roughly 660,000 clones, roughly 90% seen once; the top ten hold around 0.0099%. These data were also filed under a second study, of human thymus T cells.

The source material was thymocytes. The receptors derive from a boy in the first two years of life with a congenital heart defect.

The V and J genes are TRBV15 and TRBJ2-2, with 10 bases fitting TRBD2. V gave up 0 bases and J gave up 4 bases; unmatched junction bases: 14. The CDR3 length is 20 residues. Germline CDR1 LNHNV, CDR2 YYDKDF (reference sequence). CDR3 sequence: CATSRDRASGSGLGTGELFF. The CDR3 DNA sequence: TGTGCCACCAGCAGAGATCGGGCTAGCGGGAGTGGATTAGGCACCGGGGAGCTGTTTTTT.

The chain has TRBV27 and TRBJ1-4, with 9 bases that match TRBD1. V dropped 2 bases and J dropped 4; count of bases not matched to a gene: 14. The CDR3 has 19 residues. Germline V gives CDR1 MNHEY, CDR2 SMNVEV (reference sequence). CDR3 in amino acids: CASSLLGTGYSSSNEKLFF. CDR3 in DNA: TGTGCCAGCAGTTTACTCGGGACAGGGTACTCCTCGAGTAATGAAAAACTGTTTTTT.

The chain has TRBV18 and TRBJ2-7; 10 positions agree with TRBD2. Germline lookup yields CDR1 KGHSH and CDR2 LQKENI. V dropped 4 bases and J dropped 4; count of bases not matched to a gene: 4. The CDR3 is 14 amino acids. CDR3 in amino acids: CASSQGLARYEQYF. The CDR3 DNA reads TGTGCCAGCTCACAGGGACTAGCGCGATACGAGCAGTACTTC. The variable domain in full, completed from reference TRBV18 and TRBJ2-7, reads NAGVMQNPRHLVRRRGQEARLRCSPMKGHSHVYWYRQLPEEGLKFMVYLQKENIIDESGMPKERFSAEFPKEGPSILRIQQVVRGDSAAYFCASSQGLARYEQYFGPGTRLTVT.

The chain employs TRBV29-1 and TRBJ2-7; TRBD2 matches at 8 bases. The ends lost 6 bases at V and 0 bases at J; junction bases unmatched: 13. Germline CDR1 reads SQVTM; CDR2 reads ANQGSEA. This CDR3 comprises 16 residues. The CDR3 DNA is TGCAGCGTCGGCCACCTAACTAGCGGCAGCTCCTACGAGCAGTACTTC. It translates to CSVGHLTSGSSYEQYF.

The CDR3 reads CASSSLVRSTGELFF. The CDR3 nucleotides are TGTGCCAGCAGCTCACTAGTCCGTTCGACCGGGGAGCTGTTTTTT. The V call is TRBV5-8, the J call TRBJ2-2, with a weak D call TRBD2 (5 bases). Germline V gives CDR1 SGHTS, CDR2 YDEGEE. With 3 bases removed from V and 5 bases from J, the gap between germline ends came to 14 bases. The CDR3 extends over 15 amino acids.

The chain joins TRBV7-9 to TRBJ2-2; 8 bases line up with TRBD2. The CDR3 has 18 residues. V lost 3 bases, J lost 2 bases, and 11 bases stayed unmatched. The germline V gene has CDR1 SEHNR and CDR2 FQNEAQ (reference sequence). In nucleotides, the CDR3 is TGTGCCAGCAGCTTCGGAGAAACTAGCGGAGTTAACACCGGGGAGCTGTTTTTT. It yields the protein CASSFGETSGVNTGELFF.

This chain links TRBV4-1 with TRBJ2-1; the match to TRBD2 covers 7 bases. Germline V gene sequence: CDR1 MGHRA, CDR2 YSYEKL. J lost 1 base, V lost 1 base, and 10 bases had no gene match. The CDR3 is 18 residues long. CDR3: CASSQAGSGPLSYNEQFF. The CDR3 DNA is TGCGCCAGCAGCCAAGCAGGTAGCGGGCCCCTTTCCTACAATGAGCAGTTCTTC.